This T cell receptor beta chain was observed in a study of lymphopenia after photon versus proton radiotherapy (dated by TCRdb to the late 2010s). For the wider study: The study compared the immunological effects of photon versus proton radiation therapy in patients with gastrointestinal tumors who developed high-grade lymphopenia. The cohort comprised under 25 patients with gastrointestinal tumors who received either photon or proton therapy and then developed lymphopenia. The goal of the study was to describe how the two radiation modalities differ in their effects on the immune system.

The library was obtained by the immunoSEQ multiplex PCR assay. Deep sequencing of rearranged TCR beta loci, alongside multiparametric flow cytometry, was used to profile T cell repertoires. In TCRdb, the immuneACCESS table is reduced to in-frame sequences with V and J assigned. These tables do not hold every clone; where another copy was compared, an unresolved V gene accounts for under half, and the others remain unexplained. The sample has about 40,000 clones on record, around four fifths of them singletons. Roughly 23% of the sample belongs to the ten largest clones. In the case of this clone: Its antigen is currently not known. Base qualities are not at hand, and no much larger clone is one base apart.

Points the paper makes about the study in general: After the lymphocyte count nadir, repertoires from photon-treated patients showed oligoclonal expansion, particularly of CD8+ Temra cells, and this expansion drove the decline in diversity. During treatment, patients who received proton therapy stayed relatively stable, whereas patients who received photon therapy lost naive T cells and TCR diversity and gained effector/memory populations. The survival association was assessed only in patients who died, and better survival with proton therapy was presented by the authors as a possibility rather than a demonstrated result. Among patients across the cohort who died, overall survival time showed an inverse correlation with a larger post-nadir drop in TCR diversity.

The receptor comes from a woman in her 70s with pancreatic cancer. Source: peripheral blood, taken from a patient treated with proton-based radiotherapy.

The encoded CDR3 is CASSRTDSYEQYF. DNA sequence: TGTGCCAGCAGCAGGACCGACTCCTACGAGCAGTACTTC. The rearrangement combines TRBV28 with TRBJ2-7, with the D segment identity uncertain. From the cysteine up to the phenylalanine, the CDR3 has a length of 13 residues. Of the read, only the CDR3 DNA is kept; its 39 bases are in frame from base 1. CDR1 MDHEN and CDR2 SYDVKM are derived from the germline V gene. The junction carries 9 bases between V and J, which are trimmed by 6 bases and 0 bases respectively.